This TCR beta chain was sequenced in a study of T cell repertoires in cytomegalovirus infection. In the study overall: CMV epitopes in the study were HLA-C-restricted (recently identified) and HLA-B-restricted (well studied). CMV infection and matching HLA type were both indicated by public TCR beta signatures.

TCRdb passed the reads through MiXCR, listing each CDR3 protein once. The table lists approximately 260,000 distinct CDR3 sequences, 22% of them singletons, with roughly a fifth in the top ten. The sample holds a few counts of this clonotype. Its antigen is still unknown. The CDR3 sequence is 15 residues long. V gave up 2 bases and J gave up 4 bases; unmatched junction bases: 4. Germline lookup yields CDR1 MGHRA and CDR2 YSYEKL. Whole-study findings and limits: Dominating the ex vivo response were HLA-C-restricted CMV-specific TCR beta clonotypes.

Sequencing used cultured PBMCs, obtained from culture after CMV antigen stimulation. V is TRBV4-1 and J is TRBJ2-1, with 8 bases lining up with TRBD2. The TCR was taken from a human donor in good health (CMV status not recorded). Some clones in this sample may be carry-over from other donors' samples. The CDR3 loop reads CASSQRLASYNEQFF. For the CDR3, the DNA is TGCGCCAGCAGCCAAAGACTAGCGAGTTACAATGAGCAGTTCTTC.